The present T cell receptor beta chain was sequenced within a study of blood T cell repertoires in COVID-19. V dropped 6 bases and J dropped 10; count of bases not matched to a gene: 13. Germline values: CDR1 MNHEY, CDR2 SMNVEV (reference sequence). The CDR3 spans 16 residues. The method was immunoSEQ multiplex PCR; TCRdb's version includes in-frame clones alone and lacks a portion of them. The sample has 50,000 to 75,000 clones, 90% to 95% seen once. This TCR was sampled from a human donor in a cohort sampled during active COVID-19. This sequence joins TRBV27 and TRBJ1-6; 9 bases are a match to TRBD1. The sample taken for sequencing was peripheral blood. CDR3 DNA sequence: TGTGCCAGCAGATCCACTACGACAGGGGGAGAATCACCCCTCCACTTT. Protein sequence: CASRSTTTGGESPLHF.